This T cell receptor beta chain was sequenced in a study of blood T cells in healthy people across ages. Whole-study findings and limits: A greater number of naive CD4+ cells and higher diversity distinguished long-lived donors from aged donors.

The CDR3 totals 15 residues. In regard to this clonotype: What it binds is not known.

Next came a second PCR, run for roughly 6 to 11 cycles, which used a sample-barcoded 5' primer along with a J-beta primer mix. MiXCR was run by TCRdb on the 5' RACE reads, yielding one entry per CDR3 protein. The profile shows 700,000 or so distinct CDR3 sequences, about 20% of them singletons. The TCR originated in a man between 65 and 80 years old in good health. The sequenced sample was blood. The V and J genes are TRBV21-1 and TRBJ2-5; no DNA check was done on the table's D call, TRBD1. TRBV21-1 is labeled a pseudogene. CDR3: CASSWTGGGKETQYF. CDR3 in DNA: TGTGCCAGCAGTTGGACAGGGGGAGGGAAGGAGACCCAGTACTTC.